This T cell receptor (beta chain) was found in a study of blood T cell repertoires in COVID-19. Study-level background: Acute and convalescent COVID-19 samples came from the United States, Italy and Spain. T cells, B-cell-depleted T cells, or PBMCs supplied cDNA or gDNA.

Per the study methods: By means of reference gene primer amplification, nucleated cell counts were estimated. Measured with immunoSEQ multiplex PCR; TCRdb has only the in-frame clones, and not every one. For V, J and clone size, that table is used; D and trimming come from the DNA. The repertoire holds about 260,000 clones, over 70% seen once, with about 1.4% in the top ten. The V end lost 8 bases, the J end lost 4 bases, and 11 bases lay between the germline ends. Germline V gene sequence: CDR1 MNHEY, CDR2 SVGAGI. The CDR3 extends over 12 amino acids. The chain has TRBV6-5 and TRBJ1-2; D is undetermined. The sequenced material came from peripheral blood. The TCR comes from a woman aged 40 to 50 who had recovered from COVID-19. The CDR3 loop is CASSPVGYGYTF. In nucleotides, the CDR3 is TGTGCCAGCTCCCCCGTCGGCTATGGCTACACCTTC.